Following are 31 T cell receptor beta chains from one sample sequenced in a study of cytomegalovirus exposure and HLA in healthy donors (dated by TCRdb to 2016 to 2017). The protocol used for the library was the immunoSEQ multiplex PCR assay. TCRdb limited this immuneACCESS table to in-frame rearrangements with V and J called. A share of clones is missing; checked studies link under half to unresolved V genes, and the rest is unexplained. The sample table shows about 82,000 clones, and just under 95% are seen once. The ten largest account for about 0.7% of the sample. Specimen: PBMCs. The receptors originated from a man between 18 and 35 years old in good health and CMV-seronegative.

The CDR3 loop is CAWSARRGGDTQYF. The DNA for the CDR3 is TGTGCCTGGAGTGCCCGACGCGGAGGCGATACGCAGTATTTT. The genes are TRBV30 and TRBJ2-3; D perhaps matches TRBD2 (5 bases). V was trimmed by 1 base and J by 6 bases, leaving 14 bases between them. Germline assignment: CDR1 GTSNPN and CDR2 SVGIG (reference sequence). The CDR3 runs 14 residues. The whole variable domain, remainder taken from reference TRBV30 and TRBJ2-3, is SQTIHQWPATLVQPVGSPLSLECTVEGTSNPNLYWYRQAAGRGLQLLFYSVGIGQISSEVPQNLSASRPQDRQFILSSKKLLLSDSGFYLCAWSARRGGDTQYFGPGTRLTVL.

The chain links TRBV7-2 to TRBJ1-2; the D gene is possibly TRBD1 (6 bases). The CDR3 runs 13 residues. V gave up 5 bases and J gave up 4 bases, with 11 bases separating them. CDR1 is SGHTA and CDR2 is FQGNSA in the germline V gene. The CDR3 region is CASSTRTVYGYTF. As DNA, the CDR3 is TGTGCCAGCAGCACCCGGACAGTCTATGGCTACACCTTC.

This clone came up once. The chain employs TRBV7-2 and TRBJ2-7, with TRBD1 identical over 10 bases. The CDR3 is made up of 15 amino acids. Trimming removed 1 base from V and 2 bases from J; junction bases left unmatched: 2. Per the germline V gene, CDR1 is SGHTA and CDR2 is FQGNSA. The CDR3 protein is CASSLGGQGTYEQYF. DNA for the CDR3: TGTGCCAGCAGCTTAGGGGGACAGGGGACCTACGAGCAGTACTTC.

The V call is TRBV30, the J call TRBJ1-2; 10 bases line up with TRBD1. Germline CDR1 GTSNPN, CDR2 SVGIG (reference sequence). Trimming took 4 bases from V and 6 from J; bases not matched to a gene: 8. CDR3 length equals 14 residues. Here the CDR3 DNA reads TGTGCCTGGACCCCCCCGGGACAGGGGAATGGCTACACCTTC. Its translation is CAWTPPGQGNGYTF.

This chain connects TRBV18 to TRBJ2-5, with D unresolved. Trimming removed 2 bases at V and 2 bases at J, with 15 bases between. The germline V gene has CDR1 KGHSH and CDR2 LQKENI. The CDR3 length is 16 residues. CDR3 coding DNA: TGTGCCAGCTCACCATGGGCAGGAACTCGACAAGAGACCCAGTACTTC. This codes for CASSPWAGTRQETQYF. Using reference TRBV18 and TRBJ2-5 for the parts outside the CDR3, the full variable domain is NAGVMQNPRHLVRRRGQEARLRCSPMKGHSHVYWYRQLPEEGLKFMVYLQKENIIDESGMPKERFSAEFPKEGPSILRIQQVVRGDSAAYFCASSPWAGTRQETQYFGPGTRLLVL.

This chain uses TRBV2 with TRBJ2-7, with 7 bases aligning to TRBD1. This CDR3 has 15 residues. The trim removed 6 bases at V and 2 bases at J, leaving 10 bases unmatched. The germline V gene encodes CDR1 SNHLY and CDR2 FYNNEI. The CDR3 DNA reads as TGTGCCAGCAGAGACGGGACAGTGGGGCCCTACGAGCAGTACTTC. Residues: CASRDGTVGPYEQYF.

On this clone itself: At one end, the junction sequence differs from germline, possibly due to a read error. The chain recombines TRBV6-6 with TRBJ2-7; no clear D gene. This CDR3 is 12 amino acids long. The germline V gene has CDR1 MNHNY and CDR2 SVGAGI (reference sequence). CDR3 sequence (DNA): TGTGCCAGCAGCTCCGACTCCAACGAGCAGTACTTC. Its translation: CASSSDSNEQYF.

This clone occurred a few times. The gene calls are TRBV7-9 and TRBJ2-5, with no clear D. The CDR3 loop spans 12 amino acids. Germline V gene lookup returns CDR1 SEHNR and CDR2 FQNEAQ (reference sequence). Trimming removed 5 bases from V and 5 bases from J, with 9 bases in between. The CDR3 DNA reads as TGTGCCAGCAGCCCGCCGGTGGAGACCCAGTACTTC. It codes for CASSPPVETQYF.

V gene TRBV7-9 combines with J gene TRBJ2-5; a weak D match, TRBD2 (5 bases). Per germline, CDR1 SEHNR and CDR2 FQNEAQ (reference sequence). The CDR3 consists of 11 residues. V was shortened by 2 bases and J by 7 bases, with 5 bases between the two germline ends. In DNA, the CDR3 is TGTGCCAGCAGCTTACGGGGGACCCAGTACTTC. It yields the protein CASSLRGTQYF.

This chain uses TRBV29-1 with TRBJ2-1, with 11 nucleotides matching TRBD2. The CDR3 is 19 residues long. Losses at the gene ends were 0 bases for V and 2 bases for J; bases not matched to a gene: 12. Germline CDR1 SQVTM, CDR2 ANQGSEA. The CDR3 DNA is TGCAGCGTTGAAGATCCAACTAGCGGGAGAAGGGAGGCCTACAATGAGCAGTTCTTC. Residues: CSVEDPTSGRREAYNEQFF.

The chain combines TRBV7-9 with TRBJ2-7; D is uncertain. The CDR3 is 16 amino acids. Germline V gene data show CDR1 as SEHNR and CDR2 as FQNEAQ (reference sequence). Trimming took 5 bases from V and 5 from J, leaving 22 bases between them. CDR3 region: CASSPQKTIPQDEQYF. The CDR3 nucleotides are TGTGCCAGCAGCCCGCAAAAGACAATACCCCAGGACGAGCAGTACTTC. Variable domain in full (rest from reference TRBV7-9 and TRBJ2-7): DTGVSQNPRHKITKRGQNVTFRCDPISEHNRLYWYRQTLGQGPEFLTYFQNEAQLEKSRLLSDRFSAERPKGSFSTLEIQRTEQGDSAMYLCASSPQKTIPQDEQYFGPGTRLTVT.

The J gene is TRBJ2-1, the V gene TRBV6-5; D gene uncertain. CDR1 and CDR2 from the germline V gene are MNHEY and SVGAGI. Trimming cost V 4 bases and J 8 bases, with 6 bases left between them. The CDR3 length is 11 residues. The CDR3 loop reads CASSSLYEQFF. The CDR3 DNA reads TGTGCCAGCAGTTCGTTATATGAGCAGTTCTTC.

The chain has TRBV28 and TRBJ2-1; D gene ambiguous. Trimming took 6 bases from V and 9 from J, leaving 12 bases between them. Germline V CDR1 and CDR2: MDHEN, SYDVKM. This CDR3 comprises 12 residues. The CDR3 loop reads CASRIPGREQFF. CDR3 nucleotides: TGTGCCAGCAGGATCCCGGGTCGTGAGCAGTTCTTC.

The rearrangement links TRBV5-4 to TRBJ2-3; TRBD2 matches 15 bases. The CDR3 runs 19 residues. After removal of 2 bases from V and 0 bases from J, the junction contained 7 bases not matched to a gene. Germline CDR1 and CDR2: SGHNT and YYREEE (reference sequence). CDR3 in DNA: TGTGCCAGCAGCTTTGGACTAGCGGGAGGGGCCCCTAGCACAGATACGCAGTATTTT. Protein product: CASSFGLAGGAPSTDTQYF.

The chain recombines TRBV19 with TRBJ1-2; D remains unclear. Germline V CDR1 and CDR2: LNHDA, SQIVND (reference sequence). V lost 6 bases, J lost 4 bases, and 18 bases lay in between. The CDR3 sequence is 15 residues long. CDR3 coding DNA: TGTGCCAGTAGCATGAGACGGGAACTGATCTATGGCTACACCTTC. As protein: CASSMRRELIYGYTF.

This chain links TRBV6-1 with TRBJ1-1, with 7 positions matching TRBD1. CDR1 and CDR2 from the germline V gene are MNHNS and SASEGT. The V and J ends lost 6 bases and 2 bases, in that order; junction bases with no gene match: 6. This CDR3 is built from 14 residues. The DNA for the CDR3 is TGTGCCAGCAGACTACAGGGGTATAACACTGAAGCTTTCTTT. Protein sequence: CASRLQGYNTEAFF.

The chain is built from TRBV5-1 and TRBJ1-2; D uncertain. CDR1 is SGHRS, CDR2 YFSETQ, per germline. The V gene lost 4 bases and the J gene lost 0 bases, with 16 bases spanning the gap. The CDR3 is 16 amino acids. CDR3 in DNA: TGCGCCAGCAGCCTCCAAGTCATCCCGGCTAACTATGGCTACACCTTC. Residues: CASSLQVIPANYGYTF.

The V and J genes are TRBV11-3 and TRBJ2-7; 8 nucleotides align to TRBD1. V lost 5 bases to trimming and J lost 1 base; unmatched junction nucleotides: 4. CDR3 length: 14 amino acids. Germline lookup yields CDR1 SGHNT and CDR2 YENEEA. As DNA, the CDR3 is TGTGCCAGCAGCGCGCACAGGGGGTCCTACGAGCAGTACTTC. The encoded protein is CASSAHRGSYEQYF. Based on the CDR3 plus reference TRBV11-3 and TRBJ2-7, the full variable domain is EAGVVQSPRYKIIEKKQPVAFWCNPISGHNTLYWYLQNLGQGPELLIRYENEEAVDDSQLPKDRFSAERLKGVDSTLKIQPAELGDSAVYLCASSAHRGSYEQYFGPGTRLTVT.

The chain uses TRBV7-8 and TRBJ1-3, with unresolved D. The germline V and J ends were trimmed by 5 bases and 0 bases, with 8 bases remaining between them. This CDR3 region has 14 residues. Looked up from germline, CDR1 is SGHVS and CDR2 is FQNEAQ. The CDR3 loop reads CASSGYSSGNTIYF. CDR3 DNA sequence: TGTGCCAGCAGCGGCTACAGCTCTGGAAACACCATATATTTT.

This clone was seen a single time. Here the CDR3 DNA reads TGTGCCAGCAGTCCCCTAGGTAGCGGGGTTGAGACCCAGTACTTC. It translates to CASSPLGSGVETQYF. V gene TRBV6-5 combines with J gene TRBJ2-5; TRBD2 aligns across 8 bases. Germline V CDR1 and CDR2: MNHEY, SVGAGI. V lost 5 bases to trimming and J lost 5 bases; unmatched junction nucleotides: 10. The CDR3 is 15 amino acids.

This chain links TRBV10-1 with TRBJ2-2; TRBD1 agrees at 8 bases. This CDR3 contains 15 residues. The germline V gene has CDR1 WNHNN and CDR2 SYGVQD (reference sequence). V shed 8 bases and J 4 bases; nucleotides not matched to a gene: 9. In DNA form, the CDR3 reads TGCGCCAGCCAGAACGGACAGGGTGCCACCGGGGAGCTGTTTTTT. Translating it yields CASQNGQGATGELFF.

The V call is TRBV5-1, the J call TRBJ2-2, with D maybe TRBD1 (6 bases). The length of the CDR3 is 15 residues. Germline V gives CDR1 SGHRS, CDR2 YFSETQ. Trimming pared 1 base from V and 4 bases from J, leaving 11 bases between. The CDR3 sequence: CASSLLGGSTGELFF. DNA of the CDR3: TGCGCCAGCAGCTTGTTAGGGGGTAGCACCGGGGAGCTGTTTTTT.

V usage is TRBV7-6 and J usage is TRBJ2-3; 8 bases align to TRBD1. CDR1 SGHVS and CDR2 FNYEAQ come from the germline V gene. V shed 5 bases, J shed 1 base, and the junction held 2 bases outside the gene matches. The CDR3 totals 14 residues. The CDR3 DNA sequence: TGTGCCAGCAGCCTACAGGGGGGCACAGATACGCAGTATTTT. Encoded protein: CASSLQGGTDTQYF.

The chain links TRBV19 to TRBJ1-2; 7 bases align to TRBD1. The CDR3 contains 13 residues. J gave up 8 bases and V 3 bases, and 6 bases lay outside the gene matches. Germline CDR1 and CDR2: LNHDA and SQIVND (reference sequence). In nucleotides, the CDR3 is TGTGCCAGTAGTATTTTGGCAGGGGGAGGCTACACCTTC. It codes for CASSILAGGGYTF. The full variable domain, in which reference TRBV19 and TRBJ1-2 provide the parts outside the CDR3, is DGGITQSPKYLFRKEGQNVTLSCEQNLNHDAMYWYRQDPGQGLRLIYYSQIVNDFQKGDIAEGYSVSREKKESFPLTVTSAQKNPTAFYLCASSILAGGGYTFGSGTRLTVV.

The chain links TRBV29-1 to TRBJ2-6; the match to TRBD2 covers 7 bases. Germline CDR1 and CDR2: SQVTM and ANQGSEA. The CDR3 has 19 residues. Trimming at V came to 3 bases and at J to 0 bases, leaving 14 bases not matched to a gene. CDR3 nucleotide sequence: TGCAGCGTTGACGGGGCGGGGGTGACTGATCTCTCTGGGGCCAACGTCCTGACTTTC. Its protein is CSVDGAGVTDLSGANVLTF.

V gene TRBV2 combines with J gene TRBJ2-5, with 7 bases aligning to TRBD2. CDR1 SNHLY and CDR2 FYNNEI come from the germline V gene. Trimming cost V 7 bases and J 1 base; bases outside gene matches: 3. The CDR3 contains 13 residues. The CDR3 DNA is TGTGCCAGCATGGGAGGGACCCAAGAGACCCAGTACTTC. Protein: CASMGGTQETQYF.

V and J are TRBV11-3 and TRBJ2-2; 10 bases line up with TRBD2. The V gene end was trimmed by 8 bases and the J gene end by 6 bases; junction bases not matched to a gene: 6. Germline CDR1 SGHNT, CDR2 YENEEA. This CDR3 has 14 residues. CDR3 sequence reads: CASSPTSGSGELFF. The CDR3 DNA sequence: TGTGCCAGCTCCCCGACTAGCGGGTCCGGGGAGCTGTTTTTT.

CDR3 sequence reads: CASSGGAYGYTF. The CDR3 DNA sequence: TGCGCCAGCAGCGGGGGGGCTTATGGCTACACCTTC. The chain employs TRBV10-1 and TRBJ1-2; D possibly corresponds to TRBD1 (6 bases). Trimming removed 6 bases from V and 5 bases from J, with 10 bases in between. Germline lookup yields CDR1 WNHNN and CDR2 SYGVQD (reference sequence). The CDR3 is 12 residues long.

CDR3 sequence reads: CASSLPGRDYGYTF. The CDR3 DNA reads as TGTGCCAGCAGCTTACCAGGGAGGGACTATGGCTACACCTTC. The V call is TRBV5-4, the J call TRBJ1-2, with TRBD1 as a possible D gene (5 bases). CDR3 length equals 14 residues. V lost 2 bases and J 3 bases, leaving 11 bases between the germline ends. Germline V gene sequence: CDR1 SGHNT, CDR2 YYREEE (reference sequence). The entire variable domain, with the rest obtained from reference TRBV5-4 and TRBJ1-2, is as follows: ETGVTQSPTHLIKTRGQQVTLRCSSQSGHNTVSWYQQALGQGPQFIFQYYREEENGRGNFPPRFSGLQFPNYSSELNVNALELDDSALYLCASSLPGRDYGYTFGSGTRLTVV.

The chain combines TRBV5-1 with TRBJ1-1; tentative D call: TRBD1 (5 bases). The CDR3 runs 16 residues. CDR1 is SGHRS and CDR2 is YFSETQ in the germline V gene. Between the trimmed V and J ends, which lost 4 bases and 0 bases, there was a span of 16 bases. The CDR3 DNA sequence: TGCGCCAGCAGCCCGACAGCAGTCTTCATGAACACTGAAGCTTTCTTT. It specifies CASSPTAVFMNTEAFF.

This rearrangement joins TRBV14 to TRBJ1-3; 8 nucleotides align to TRBD1. Germline trimming cut 5 bases from V and 2 bases from J; bases unmatched to any gene: 8. Germline lookup yields CDR1 SGHDN and CDR2 FVKESK. This CDR3 has 16 amino acids. The CDR3 DNA reads as TGTGCCAGCAGCTACGGGACAGGCCGTCCTGGAAACACCATATATTTT. This sequence encodes CASSYGTGRPGNTIYF.